This T cell receptor delta chain emerged from a study of γδ T cells in repeated Plasmodium falciparum infection listed by TCRdb under 2021. With regard to the full study: The natural-infection arm enrolled Malian children exposed to intense seasonal malaria transmission and compared the Malian children with Australian children matched for age and gender. Malian gammadelta TCR repertoires were analysed cross-sectionally during no-transmission periods and were analysed longitudinally across acute febrile malaria episodes. Four controlled human malaria infections were administered to several malaria-naive U.S. adults over about 600 days by bites from P. falciparum NF54-infected Anopheles stephensi mosquitoes. Samples from controlled-infection subjects were taken at baseline, just before selected infections, and 21 days after each infection. The study looked at how repeated Plasmodium falciparum infection shapes the human gammadelta T cell repertoire, using both natural infection in Mali and controlled human malaria infection. The full study reports these points: Waves of new clonotype selection in Vdelta2-negative, largely Vdelta1+, gammadelta TCR repertoires appeared to be driven by repeated controlled infections. Analysis of inter-individual variability in gammadelta T cell responses was limited by the small size of the controlled-infection cohort. A highly stable polyclonal repertoire over time and infection, with many inter-individual overlapping TCRgamma sequences, was shown by Vgamma9/Vdelta2+ TCR repertoires. The Malian cohort was drawn from a small rural village made up mostly of one ethnic group, which limits generalizability. Vdelta2-negative gammadelta TCR repertoires from Malian children appeared more clonally expanded, less diverse and less shared than those of Australian children.

The library was made by multiplex PCR. The sequencer was an Illumina MiSeq. Every sorted gammadelta T cell sample had both its TCR gamma (TRG) and TCR delta (TRD) chains sequenced. Processing in the source paper ran as follows. Clonotype tree plots, accumulated frequency of the top 20 clonotypes, diversity index (DI) and D75 metrics were included in the repertoire analyses. With CATT, TCRdb called clones again from the public reads; duplicate DNA rows were later joined. TCRdb's processing, not the authors' own work, is the source of the V and J calls. The sample data list approximately 53,000 delta-chain clones, and over 1.5% of these were observed just once. Together, the top ten hold 15% of the sample. Vgamma9/Vdelta2+ and Vdelta2-negative gammadelta T cell populations were flow-sorted from peripheral blood mononuclear cells for bulk TCR repertoire analysis. A note on this clone: Its antigen remains unidentified. A read error likely explains this, since a far larger clone differs by one base. Within the sample, other DNA sequences also encode this same CDR3.

Inclusive of the bounding cysteine and phenylalanine, the CDR3 is 16 residues long. Only CDR3 DNA is held: 48 bases, read in frame from base 1. CDR1 and CDR2 were assigned from the germline V gene as TSWWSYY and QGS. The source of this sequence is a pool of human donors (malaria-infected and uninfected, not separated). Specimen: gamma-delta T cells from blood. The V gene call is TRDV1, and the J gene call is absent; the table assigns TRDD3, which was not confirmed against the DNA. The DNA sequence is given as TGTGCTCTTGGGGAAGCTTTTTGTGATGGAACAGCACAGCTCTTCTTT. Translated, it gives CALGEAFCDGTAQLFF.